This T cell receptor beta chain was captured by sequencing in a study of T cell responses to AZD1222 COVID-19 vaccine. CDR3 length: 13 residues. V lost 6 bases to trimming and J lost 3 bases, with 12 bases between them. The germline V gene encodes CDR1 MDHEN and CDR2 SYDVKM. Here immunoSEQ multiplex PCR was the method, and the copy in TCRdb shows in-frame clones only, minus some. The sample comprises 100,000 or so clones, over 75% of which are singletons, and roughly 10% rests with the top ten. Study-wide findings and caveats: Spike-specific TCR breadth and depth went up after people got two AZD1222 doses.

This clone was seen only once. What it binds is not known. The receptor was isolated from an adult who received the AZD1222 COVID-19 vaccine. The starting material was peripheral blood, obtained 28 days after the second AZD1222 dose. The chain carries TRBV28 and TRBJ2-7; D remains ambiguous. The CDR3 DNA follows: TGTGCCAGCAGCCCGACCATTGTCTACGAGCAGTACTTC. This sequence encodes CASSPTIVYEQYF.